What follows describes a single TCR beta chain. The data belong to a study of shared clonotypes between healthy human individuals. Germline V CDR1 and CDR2: SGHDN, FVKESK. The CDR3 sequence is 18 residues long. Trimming removed 2 bases from V and 9 bases from J; junction bases left unmatched: 13. Measured with immunoSEQ multiplex PCR; TCRdb has only the in-frame clones, and not every one. The sample lists about 480,000 clones, over 75% occurring once. Sequenced sample: PBMCs. The TCR was taken from a woman aged 40 to 49 in good health. Some clones in this sample may be carry-over from other donors' samples. This sequence joins TRBV14 and TRBJ2-1, with TRBD2 matching 13 bases. The CDR3 loop reads CASSQTLAGGPAMSEQFF. CDR3 sequence (DNA): TGTGCCAGCAGCCAAACACTAGCGGGAGGGCCAGCGATGAGTGAGCAGTTCTTC.